This T cell receptor (beta chain) came from a study of blood T cell repertoires in COVID-19. About the research overall: Samples came from the United States, Italy and Spain, spanning acute and convalescent COVID-19. PBMCs, B-cell-depleted T cells, or T cells provided the cDNA or gDNA that made up the material.

Per the authors' pipeline: The authors estimated nucleated cell counts from reference gene primer amplification. Assay used: immunoSEQ multiplex PCR; TCRdb lists only in-frame clones, some missing. The DNA was the basis for D and trimming; V, J and clone size are from that table. Here the sample spans about 140,000 clones, about 86% being singletons. This clone was seen a single time. The clonotype was recovered from a woman in her sixties or seventies with acute or convalescent COVID-19. Sequenced: peripheral blood.

The CDR3 is CASSYGHANTGELFF. CDR3 DNA: TGCGCCAGCAGCTATGGACACGCGAACACCGGGGAGCTGTTTTTT. This chain links TRBV5-1 with TRBJ2-2; D is possibly TRBD1 (5 bases). This CDR3 has 15 residues. Germline CDR1 is SGHRS and CDR2 is YFSETQ. Trimming removed 3 bases at V and 0 bases at J, with 9 bases between.